This T cell receptor (beta chain) is drawn from a study of blood T cell repertoires in COVID-19. About the research overall: Whether acute or convalescent, the COVID-19 samples came from the United States, Italy and Spain.

V dropped 1 base and J dropped 0 bases, with 4 bases sitting between them. There are 14 residues in the CDR3. Germline V gives CDR1 SGHRS, CDR2 YFSETQ. Participants spanned ages roughly 18 to 90 years and resided in 24 US areas. This clone is a singleton in its sample. Profiled with immunoSEQ multiplex PCR; TCRdb holds only in-frame clones, not every one. This sample yields a few hundred thousand clones, of which over 75% are seen a single time; approximately 3% belongs to the top ten. The gene calls are TRBV5-1 and TRBJ1-4; D is undetermined. Specimen: PBMCs or T cells enriched from blood (not recorded which). This TCR derives from a woman aged 25 to 45 who had recovered from COVID-19. Here the CDR3 reads CASSLHSTNEKLFF. CDR3 in DNA: TGCGCCAGCAGCTTGCACTCAACTAATGAAAAACTGTTTTTT.